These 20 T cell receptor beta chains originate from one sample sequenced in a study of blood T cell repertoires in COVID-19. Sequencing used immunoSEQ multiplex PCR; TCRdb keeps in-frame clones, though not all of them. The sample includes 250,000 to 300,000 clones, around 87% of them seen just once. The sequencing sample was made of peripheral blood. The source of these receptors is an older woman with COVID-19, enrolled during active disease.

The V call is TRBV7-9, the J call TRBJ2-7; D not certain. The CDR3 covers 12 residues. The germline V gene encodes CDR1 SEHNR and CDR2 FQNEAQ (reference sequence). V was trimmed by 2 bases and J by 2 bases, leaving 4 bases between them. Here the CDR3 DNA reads TGTGCCAGCAGCTTAACAACCTACGAGCAGTACTTC. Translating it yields CASSLTTYEQYF.

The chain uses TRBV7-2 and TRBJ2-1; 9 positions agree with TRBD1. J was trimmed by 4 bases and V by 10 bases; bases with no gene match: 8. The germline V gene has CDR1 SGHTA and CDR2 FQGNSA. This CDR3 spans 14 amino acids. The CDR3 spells CATSRDRAYNEQFF. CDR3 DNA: TGTGCCACTTCCCGGGACAGGGCTTACAATGAGCAGTTCTTC.

In nucleotides, the CDR3 is TGTGCCAGCAGGCAGGGTCGGCACACTGAAGCTTTCTTT. As protein: CASRQGRHTEAFF. The chain couples TRBV6-5 to TRBJ1-1; D perhaps matches TRBD1 (5 bases). Germline CDR1 is MNHEY and CDR2 is SVGAGI. Deletions cut 6 bases from V and 3 bases from J, with 11 bases between. The CDR3 runs 13 residues.

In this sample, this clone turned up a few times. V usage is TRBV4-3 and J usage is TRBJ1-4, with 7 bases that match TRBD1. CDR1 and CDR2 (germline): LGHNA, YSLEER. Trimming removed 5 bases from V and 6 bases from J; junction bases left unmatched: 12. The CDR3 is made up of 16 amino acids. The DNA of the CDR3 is TGCGCCAGCAGCGCTCCACACAGGGGCTCCGATGAAAAACTGTTTTTT. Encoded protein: CASSAPHRGSDEKLFF.

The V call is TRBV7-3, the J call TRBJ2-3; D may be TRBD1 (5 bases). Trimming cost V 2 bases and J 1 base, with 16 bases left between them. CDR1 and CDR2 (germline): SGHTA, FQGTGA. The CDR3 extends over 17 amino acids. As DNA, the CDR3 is TGTGCCAGCAGCTTATCGGGCTGGGGCACCCGCACAGATACGCAGTATTTT. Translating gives CASSLSGWGTRTDTQYF. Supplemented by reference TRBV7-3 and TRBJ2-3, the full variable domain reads GAGVSQTPSNKVTEKGKYVELRCDPISGHTALYWYRQSLGQGPEFLIYFQGTGAADDSGLPNDRFFAVRPEGSVSTLKIQRTERGDSAVYLCASSLSGWGTRTDTQYFGPGTRLTVL.

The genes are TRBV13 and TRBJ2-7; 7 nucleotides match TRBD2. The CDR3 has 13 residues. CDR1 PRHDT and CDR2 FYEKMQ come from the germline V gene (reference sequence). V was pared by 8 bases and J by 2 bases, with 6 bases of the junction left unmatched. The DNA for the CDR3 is TGTGCCAGCCGGGGGGTAGGGACCTACGAGCAGTACTTC. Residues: CASRGVGTYEQYF.

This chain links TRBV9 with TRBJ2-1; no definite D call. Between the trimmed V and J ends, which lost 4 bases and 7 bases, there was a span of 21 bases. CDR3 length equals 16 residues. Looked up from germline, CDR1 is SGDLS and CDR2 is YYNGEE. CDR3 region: CASSPGELGLGNEQFF. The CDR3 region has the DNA TGTGCCAGCAGCCCAGGCGAGCTGGGCCTGGGTAATGAGCAGTTCTTC.

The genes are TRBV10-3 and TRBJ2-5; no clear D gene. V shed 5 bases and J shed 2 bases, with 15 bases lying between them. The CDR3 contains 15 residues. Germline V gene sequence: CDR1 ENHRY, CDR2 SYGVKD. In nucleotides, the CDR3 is TGTGCCATCAGTCTCCGAGGAGCCGGACAAGAGACCCAGTACTTC. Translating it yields CAISLRGAGQETQYF.

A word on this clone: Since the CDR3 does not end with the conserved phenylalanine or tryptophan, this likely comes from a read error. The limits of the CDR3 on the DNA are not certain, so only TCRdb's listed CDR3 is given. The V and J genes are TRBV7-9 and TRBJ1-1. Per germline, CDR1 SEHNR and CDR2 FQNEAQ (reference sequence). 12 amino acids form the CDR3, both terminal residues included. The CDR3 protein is CASSNERVRIRI.

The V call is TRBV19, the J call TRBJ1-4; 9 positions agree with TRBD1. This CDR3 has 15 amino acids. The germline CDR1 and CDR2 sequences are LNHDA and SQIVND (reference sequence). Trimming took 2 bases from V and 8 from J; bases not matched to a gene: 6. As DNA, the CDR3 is TGTGCCAGTAGTATATTCCGGACAGGGGACGAAAAACTGTTTTTT. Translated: CASSIFRTGDEKLFF.

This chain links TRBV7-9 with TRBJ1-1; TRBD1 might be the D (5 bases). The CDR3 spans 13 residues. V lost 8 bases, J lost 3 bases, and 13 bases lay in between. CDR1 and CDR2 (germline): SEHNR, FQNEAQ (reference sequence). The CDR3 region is CASGLPGDTEAFF. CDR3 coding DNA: TGTGCCAGCGGACTCCCGGGGGACACTGAAGCTTTCTTT. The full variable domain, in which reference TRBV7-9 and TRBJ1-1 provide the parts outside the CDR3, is DTGVSQNPRHKITKRGQNVTFRCDPISEHNRLYWYRQTLGQGPEFLTYFQNEAQLEKSRLLSDRFSAERPKGSFSTLEIQRTEQGDSAMYLCASGLPGDTEAFFGQGTRLTVV.

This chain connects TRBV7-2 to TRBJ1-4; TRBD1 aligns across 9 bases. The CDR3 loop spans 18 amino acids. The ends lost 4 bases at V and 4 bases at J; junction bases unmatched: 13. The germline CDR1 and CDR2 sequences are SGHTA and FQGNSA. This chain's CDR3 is CASSSNRSPGQGNEKLFF. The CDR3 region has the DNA TGTGCCAGCAGCTCCAACCGTTCTCCGGGACAGGGTAATGAAAAACTGTTTTTT.

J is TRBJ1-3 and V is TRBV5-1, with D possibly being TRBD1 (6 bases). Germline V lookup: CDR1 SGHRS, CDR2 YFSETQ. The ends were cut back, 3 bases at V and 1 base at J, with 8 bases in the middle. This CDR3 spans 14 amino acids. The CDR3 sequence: CASSSGASGNTIYF. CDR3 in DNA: TGCGCCAGCAGCTCAGGGGCGTCTGGAAACACCATATATTTT.

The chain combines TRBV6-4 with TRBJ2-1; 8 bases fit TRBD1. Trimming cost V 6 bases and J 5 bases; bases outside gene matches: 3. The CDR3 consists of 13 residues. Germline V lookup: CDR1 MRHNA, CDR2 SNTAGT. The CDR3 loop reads CASRGTGDNEQFF. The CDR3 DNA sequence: TGTGCCAGCAGGGGGACAGGAGACAATGAGCAGTTCTTC.

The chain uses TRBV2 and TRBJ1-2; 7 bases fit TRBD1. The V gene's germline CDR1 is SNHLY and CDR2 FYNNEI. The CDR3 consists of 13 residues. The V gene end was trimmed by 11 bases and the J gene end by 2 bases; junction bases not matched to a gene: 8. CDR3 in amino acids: CAWSGTVNYGYTF. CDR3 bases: TGTGCCTGGAGTGGGACAGTCAACTATGGCTACACCTTC. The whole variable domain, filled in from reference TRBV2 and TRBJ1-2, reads EPEVTQTPSHQVTQMGQEVILRCVPISNHLYFYWYRQILGQKVEFLVSFYNNEISEKSEIFDDQFSVERPDGSNFTLKIRSTKLEDSAMYFCAWSGTVNYGYTFGSGTRLTVV.

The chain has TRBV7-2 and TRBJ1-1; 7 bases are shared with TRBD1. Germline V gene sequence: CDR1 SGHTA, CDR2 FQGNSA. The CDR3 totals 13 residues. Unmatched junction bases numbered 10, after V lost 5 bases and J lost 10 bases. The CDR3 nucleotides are TGTGCCAGCAGCACCCGACAGGGATGGGGAGCTTTCTTT. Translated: CASSTRQGWGAFF.

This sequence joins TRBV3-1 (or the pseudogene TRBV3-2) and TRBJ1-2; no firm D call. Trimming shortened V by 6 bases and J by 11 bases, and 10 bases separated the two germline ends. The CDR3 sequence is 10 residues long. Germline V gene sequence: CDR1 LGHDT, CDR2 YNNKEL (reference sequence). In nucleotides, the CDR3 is TGTGCCAGCAGACATCTTTGTTACACCTTC. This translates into CASRHLCYTF.

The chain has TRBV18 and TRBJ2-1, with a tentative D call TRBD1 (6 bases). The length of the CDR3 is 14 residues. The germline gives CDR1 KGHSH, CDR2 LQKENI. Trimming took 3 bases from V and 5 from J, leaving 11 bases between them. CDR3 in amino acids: CASSPRTENNEQFF. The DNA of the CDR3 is TGTGCCAGCTCACCCAGGACAGAAAACAATGAGCAGTTCTTC.

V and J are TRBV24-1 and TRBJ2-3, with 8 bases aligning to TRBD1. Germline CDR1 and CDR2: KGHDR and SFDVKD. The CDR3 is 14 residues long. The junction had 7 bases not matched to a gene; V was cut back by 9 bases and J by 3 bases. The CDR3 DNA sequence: TGTGCCACCGGACCCCGGGACAGGACAGATACGCAGTATTTT. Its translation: CATGPRDRTDTQYF.

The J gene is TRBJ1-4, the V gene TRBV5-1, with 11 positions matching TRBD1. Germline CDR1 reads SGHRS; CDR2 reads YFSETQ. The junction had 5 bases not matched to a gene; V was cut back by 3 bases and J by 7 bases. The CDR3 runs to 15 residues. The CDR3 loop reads CASSWGQGDGEKLFF. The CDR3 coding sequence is TGCGCCAGCAGCTGGGGACAGGGGGATGGTGAAAAACTGTTTTTT.